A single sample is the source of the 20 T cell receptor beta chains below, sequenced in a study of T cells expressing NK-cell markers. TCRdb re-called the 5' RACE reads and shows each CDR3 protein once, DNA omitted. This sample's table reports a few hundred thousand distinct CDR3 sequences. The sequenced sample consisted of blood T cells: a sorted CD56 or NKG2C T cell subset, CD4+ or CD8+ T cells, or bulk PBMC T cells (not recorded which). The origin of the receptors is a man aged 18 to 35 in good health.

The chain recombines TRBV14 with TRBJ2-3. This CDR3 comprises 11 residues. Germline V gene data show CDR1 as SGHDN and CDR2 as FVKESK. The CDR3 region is CASSSVHTQYF.

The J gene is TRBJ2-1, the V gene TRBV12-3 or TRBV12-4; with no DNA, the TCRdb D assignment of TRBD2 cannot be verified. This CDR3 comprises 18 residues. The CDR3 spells CASRGGASGRLVRNEQFF.

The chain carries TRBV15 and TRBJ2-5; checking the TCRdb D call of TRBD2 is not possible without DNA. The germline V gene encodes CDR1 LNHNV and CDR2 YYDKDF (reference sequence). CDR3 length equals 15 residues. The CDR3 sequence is CATSREAGVSETQYF.

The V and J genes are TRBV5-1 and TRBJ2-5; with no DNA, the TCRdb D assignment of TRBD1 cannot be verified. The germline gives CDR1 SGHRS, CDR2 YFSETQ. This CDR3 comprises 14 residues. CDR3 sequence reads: CASSLSGVQETQYF.

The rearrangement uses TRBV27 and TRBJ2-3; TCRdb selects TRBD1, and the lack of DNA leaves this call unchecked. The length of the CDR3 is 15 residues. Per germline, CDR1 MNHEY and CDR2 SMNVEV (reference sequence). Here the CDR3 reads CASRLWGGSTDTQYF.

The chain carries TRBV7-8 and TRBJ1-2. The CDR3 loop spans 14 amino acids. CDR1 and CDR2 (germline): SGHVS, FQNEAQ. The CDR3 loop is CASSPDRALYGYTF.

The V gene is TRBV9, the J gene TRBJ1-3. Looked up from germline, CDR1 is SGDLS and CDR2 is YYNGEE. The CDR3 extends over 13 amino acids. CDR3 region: CASSGGGKDTIYF.

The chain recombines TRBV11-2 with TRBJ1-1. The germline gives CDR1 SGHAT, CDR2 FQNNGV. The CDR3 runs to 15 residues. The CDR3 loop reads CASSLVTTMNTEAFF.

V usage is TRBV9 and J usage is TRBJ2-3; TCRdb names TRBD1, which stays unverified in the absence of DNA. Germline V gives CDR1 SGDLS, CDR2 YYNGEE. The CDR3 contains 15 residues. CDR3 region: CASSVGTGSTDTQYF.

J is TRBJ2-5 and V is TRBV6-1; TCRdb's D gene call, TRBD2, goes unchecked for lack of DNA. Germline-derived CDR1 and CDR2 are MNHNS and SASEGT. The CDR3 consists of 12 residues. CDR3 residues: CASSSGRETQYF.

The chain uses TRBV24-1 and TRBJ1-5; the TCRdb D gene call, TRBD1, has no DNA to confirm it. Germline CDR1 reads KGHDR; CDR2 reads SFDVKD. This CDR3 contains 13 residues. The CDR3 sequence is CATGTEENQPQHF.

The CDR3 here is CASRAKGWDEQFF. The chain carries TRBV7-9 and TRBJ2-1; TCRdb reports TRBD1, a call that lacks DNA to check it against. The CDR3 totals 13 residues. Germline V lookup: CDR1 SEHNR, CDR2 FQNEAQ (reference sequence).

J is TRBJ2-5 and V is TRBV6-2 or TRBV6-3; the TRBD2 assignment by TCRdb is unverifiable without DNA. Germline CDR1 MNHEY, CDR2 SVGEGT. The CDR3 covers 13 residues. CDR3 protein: CASSRAEGETQYF.

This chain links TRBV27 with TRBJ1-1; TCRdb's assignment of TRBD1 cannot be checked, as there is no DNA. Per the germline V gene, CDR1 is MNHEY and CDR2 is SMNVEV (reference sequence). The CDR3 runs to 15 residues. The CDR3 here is CASSSQGPPGTEAFF.

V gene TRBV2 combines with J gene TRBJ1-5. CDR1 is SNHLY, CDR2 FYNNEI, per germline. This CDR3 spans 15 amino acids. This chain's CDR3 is CASSEARQPNQPQHF.

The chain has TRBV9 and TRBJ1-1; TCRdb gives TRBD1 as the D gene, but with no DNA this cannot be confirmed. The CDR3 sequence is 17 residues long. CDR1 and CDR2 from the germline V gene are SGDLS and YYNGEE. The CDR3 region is CASSVGDRASWNTEAFF.

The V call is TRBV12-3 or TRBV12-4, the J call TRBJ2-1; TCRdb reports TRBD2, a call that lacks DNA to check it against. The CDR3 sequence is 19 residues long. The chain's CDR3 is CASSFTRLAGGPGFNEQFF.

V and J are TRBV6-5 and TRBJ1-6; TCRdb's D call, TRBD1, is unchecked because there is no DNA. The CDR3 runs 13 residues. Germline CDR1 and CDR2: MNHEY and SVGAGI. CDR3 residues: CASSYSRDSPLHF.

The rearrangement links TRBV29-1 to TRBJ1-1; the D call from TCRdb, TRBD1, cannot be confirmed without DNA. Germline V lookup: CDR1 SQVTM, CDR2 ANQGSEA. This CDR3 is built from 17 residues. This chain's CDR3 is CSVEGTGGSLNPFEAFF.

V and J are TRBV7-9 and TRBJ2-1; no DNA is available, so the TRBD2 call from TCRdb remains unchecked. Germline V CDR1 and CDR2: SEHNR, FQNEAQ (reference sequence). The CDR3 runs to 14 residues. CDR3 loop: CASSGSGNYNEQFF. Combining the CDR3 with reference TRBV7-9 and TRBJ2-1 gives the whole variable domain DTGVSQNPRHKITKRGQNVTFRCDPISEHNRLYWYRQTLGQGPEFLTYFQNEAQLEKSRLLSDRFSAERPKGSFSTLEIQRTEQGDSAMYLCASSGSGNYNEQFFGPGTRLTVL.